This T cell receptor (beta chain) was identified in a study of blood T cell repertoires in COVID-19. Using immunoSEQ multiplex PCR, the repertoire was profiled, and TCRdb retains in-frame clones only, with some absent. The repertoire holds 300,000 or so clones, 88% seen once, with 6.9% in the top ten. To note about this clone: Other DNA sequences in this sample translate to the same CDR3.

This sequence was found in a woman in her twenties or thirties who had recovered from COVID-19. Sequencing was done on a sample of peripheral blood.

DNA of the CDR3: TGCGCCAGCAGCTTGGGTCAGGGTGGTGAAAAACTGTTTTTT. Protein sequence: CASSLGQGGEKLFF. The chain recombines TRBV5-1 with TRBJ1-4, with D possibly TRBD1 on 5 matching bases. With 0 bases removed from V and 7 bases from J, the gap between germline ends came to 10 bases. The CDR3 is 14 residues long. The V gene's germline CDR1 is SGHRS and CDR2 YFSETQ.